This entry describes one T cell receptor (beta chain). This entry comes from a study of blood T cell repertoires in COVID-19. Study-wide background: The United States, Italy and Spain supplied acute and convalescent COVID-19 samples. Nucleic acid was either cDNA or gDNA, and it came from T cells, B-cell-depleted T cells, or PBMCs.

Per the study methods: Nucleated cell number was recorded as an estimate derived from reference gene primer amplification. Generated by immunoSEQ multiplex PCR, the TCRdb table keeps only in-frame clones and is missing some. Clonal size and the V and J genes are those of that table, whereas D and trimming came from the DNA. The table lists about 55,000 clones, 75% to 95% of them singletons. The source of this sequence is a human donor with active COVID-19. The donor label of this sample is uncertain. The specimen sequenced was peripheral blood.

The chain's CDR3 is CASSLGPEDYEQYF. In DNA, the CDR3 is TGTGCCAGCAGCTTAGGACCGGAGGACTACGAGCAGTACTTC. The chain is built from TRBV7-9 and TRBJ2-7, with D maybe TRBD2 (5 bases). The CDR3 consists of 14 residues. V was cut by 1 base and J by 3 bases, with 10 bases left in between. Germline V lookup: CDR1 SEHNR, CDR2 FQNEAQ (reference sequence).